The next 4 T cell receptor beta chains were all read from a single sample in a study of cytotoxic CD8 clonotypes in ibrutinib-treated CLL. TCRdb's table, derived via immunoSEQ multiplex PCR, lists solely in-frame clones and lacks some. The sample includes fewer than 300,000 clones, more than 70% of them seen just once. Sequences were derived from PBMCs, sampled at disease progression, from a patient treated with ibrutinib. The receptors derive from a human donor with chronic lymphocytic leukemia.

This chain joins TRBV27 and TRBJ2-3; 7 bases line up with TRBD2. Trimming at V came to 1 base and at J to 0 bases, leaving 1 base not matched to a gene. The V gene's germline CDR1 is MNHEY and CDR2 SMNVEV (reference sequence). CDR3 length equals 15 residues. The CDR3, as DNA: TGTGCCAGCAGTTTATTTAGCGGGAGCACAGATACGCAGTATTTT. Its translation is CASSLFSGSTDTQYF.

Written as DNA, the CDR3 is TGTGCCAGCAGTTCTACCGGGACAGGGAACTACGAGCAGTACTTC. Amino acids: CASSSTGTGNYEQYF. The chain joins TRBV28 to TRBJ2-7; 9 bases align to TRBD1. The V gene's germline CDR1 is MDHEN and CDR2 SYDVKM. The CDR3 covers 15 residues. Trimming cost V 4 bases and J 3 bases; bases outside gene matches: 7.

This clone appeared once. CDR3 in amino acids: CSAVWGTQYF. DNA for the CDR3: TGCAGTGCTGTCTGGGGGACCCAGTACTTC. This sequence joins TRBV20-1 and TRBJ2-5; D gene uncertain. The germline CDR1 and CDR2 sequences are DFQATT and SNEGSKA (reference sequence). The CDR3 is made up of 10 amino acids. The ends were cut back, 5 bases at V and 7 bases at J, with 8 bases in the middle.

The chain couples TRBV7-9 to TRBJ1-6; 10 bases fit TRBD1. The length of the CDR3 is 17 residues. CDR1 and CDR2 from the germline V gene are SEHNR and FQNEAQ (reference sequence). The J segment lost 2 bases and the V segment lost 1 base, leaving 2 bases of the junction unmatched. Here the CDR3 reads CASSLETGGTYNSPLHF. Here the CDR3 DNA reads TGTGCCAGCAGCTTAGAGACAGGGGGCACCTATAATTCACCCCTCCACTTT.